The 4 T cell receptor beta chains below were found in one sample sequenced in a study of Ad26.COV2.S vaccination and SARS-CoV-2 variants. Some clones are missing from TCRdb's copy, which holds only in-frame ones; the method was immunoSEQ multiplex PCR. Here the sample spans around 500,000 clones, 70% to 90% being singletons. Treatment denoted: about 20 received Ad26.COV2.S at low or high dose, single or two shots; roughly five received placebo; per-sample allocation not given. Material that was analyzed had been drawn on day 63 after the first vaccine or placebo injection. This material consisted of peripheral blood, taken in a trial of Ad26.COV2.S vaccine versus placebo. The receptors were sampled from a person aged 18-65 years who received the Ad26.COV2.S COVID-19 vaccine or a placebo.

The DNA for the CDR3 is TGTGCCAGCAGTCCTTTGCGGGATGTGGGACTCACGCAGTATTTT. Its translation: CASSPLRDVGLTQYF. This sequence joins TRBV27 and TRBJ2-3; D possibly corresponds to TRBD2 (6 bases). CDR1 is MNHEY and CDR2 is SMNVEV in the germline V gene (reference sequence). The CDR3 is 15 residues long. Between the trimmed V and J ends, which lost 5 bases and 9 bases, there was a span of 21 bases.

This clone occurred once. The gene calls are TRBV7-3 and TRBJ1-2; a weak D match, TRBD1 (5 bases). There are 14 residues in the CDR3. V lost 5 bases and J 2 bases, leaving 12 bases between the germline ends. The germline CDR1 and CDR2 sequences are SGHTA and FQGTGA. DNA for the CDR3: TGTGCCAGCAGCCAGGACGGGGGAAACTATGGCTACACCTTC. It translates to CASSQDGGNYGYTF.

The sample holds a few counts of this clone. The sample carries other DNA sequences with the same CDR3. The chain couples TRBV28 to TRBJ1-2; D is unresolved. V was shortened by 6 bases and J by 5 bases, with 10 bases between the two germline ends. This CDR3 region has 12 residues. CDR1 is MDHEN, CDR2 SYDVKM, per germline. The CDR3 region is CASSPTGYGYTF. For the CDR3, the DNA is TGTGCCAGCAGCCCCACCGGGTATGGCTACACCTTC.

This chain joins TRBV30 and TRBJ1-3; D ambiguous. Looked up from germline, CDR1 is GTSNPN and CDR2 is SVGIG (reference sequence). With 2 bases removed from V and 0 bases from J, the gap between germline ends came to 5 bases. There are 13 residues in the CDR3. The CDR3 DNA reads TGTGCCTGGAGTTTTGGCTCTGGAAACACCATATATTTT. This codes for CAWSFGSGNTIYF. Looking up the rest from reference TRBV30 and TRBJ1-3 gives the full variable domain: SQTIHQWPATLVQPVGSPLSLECTVEGTSNPNLYWYRQAAGRGLQLLFYSVGIGQISSEVPQNLSASRPQDRQFILSSKKLLLSDSGFYLCAWSFGSGNTIYFGEGSWLTVV.